One and the same sample provided the 11 T cell receptor beta chains below, sequenced in a study of shared clonotypes between healthy human individuals. The table came from immunoSEQ multiplex PCR; TCRdb's copy has only in-frame clones and leaves some out. The sample consists of more than 450,000 clones, about four fifths of them appearing once. The specimen sequenced was PBMCs. These receptor sequences come from a woman in her thirties or forties in good health. Some clones in this sample may be carry-over from other donors' samples.

V and J are TRBV30 and TRBJ2-5; no firm D call. Trimming shortened V by 0 bases and J by 5 bases, and 10 bases separated the two germline ends. CDR1 GTSNPN and CDR2 SVGIG come from the germline V gene (reference sequence). The CDR3 is made up of 13 amino acids. For the CDR3, the DNA is TGTGCCTGGAGTGTACAAGGAAGCGAGACCCAGTACTTC. Protein: CAWSVQGSETQYF.

The chain has TRBV28 and TRBJ2-1; 7 nucleotides align to TRBD1. Per germline, CDR1 MDHEN and CDR2 SYDVKM. There are 15 residues in the CDR3. After removal of 8 bases from V and 2 bases from J, the junction contained 9 bases not matched to a gene. The CDR3 reads CASAPGGGPYNEQFF. In DNA, the CDR3 is TGTGCCAGCGCACCAGGGGGTGGCCCCTACAATGAGCAGTTCTTC.

This clone was found once. V usage is TRBV5-1 and J usage is TRBJ2-3; D possibly corresponds to TRBD2 (6 bases). The CDR3 is 18 residues long. Trimming left V 0 bases short and J 5 bases short, with 22 bases between. The V gene's germline CDR1 is SGHRS and CDR2 YFSETQ. CDR3 amino acids: CASSLARGRDRVEDTQYF. Here the CDR3 DNA reads TGCGCCAGCAGCTTGGCGCGGGGCCGGGATCGGGTCGAAGATACGCAGTATTTT.

The V and J genes are TRBV2 and TRBJ2-5; no reliable D call. Trimming cost V 6 bases and J 7 bases, with 9 bases left between them. There are 11 residues in the CDR3. CDR1 and CDR2 from the germline V gene are SNHLY and FYNNEI. This chain's CDR3 is CASRPVWTQYF. CDR3 sequence (DNA): TGTGCCAGCAGGCCAGTTTGGACCCAGTACTTC.

This chain connects TRBV6-1 to TRBJ2-3; TRBD2 might be the D (5 bases). CDR3 size: 15 residues. Trimming removed 7 bases from V and 0 bases from J, with 14 bases in between. The germline V gene encodes CDR1 MNHNS and CDR2 SASEGT. The CDR3 reads CASTARRPSTDTQYF. CDR3 DNA sequence: TGTGCCAGCACGGCGAGGAGGCCTAGCACAGATACGCAGTATTTT.

Only one count was recorded for this clone. V gene TRBV5-8 combines with J gene TRBJ1-4; D is undetermined. CDR3 length: 16 amino acids. Trimming left V 2 bases short and J 0 bases short, with 11 bases between. In germline, CDR1 is SGHTS, CDR2 YDEGEE. The CDR3 loop reads CASSLEYRATNEKLFF. The DNA of the CDR3 is TGTGCCAGCAGCTTAGAATACAGAGCAACTAATGAAAAACTGTTTTTT. Full variable domain (remainder filled in from reference TRBV5-8 and TRBJ1-4): EAGVTQSPTHLIKTRGQQATLRCSPISGHTSVYWYQQALGLGLQFLLWYDEGEERNRGNFPPRFSGRQFPNYSSELNVNALELEDSALYLCASSLEYRATNEKLFFGSGTQLSVL.

The chain links TRBV7-3 to TRBJ1-6, with unresolved D. The CDR3 extends over 14 amino acids. The germline gives CDR1 SGHTA, CDR2 FQGTGA. The germline V and J ends were trimmed by 2 bases and 9 bases, with 11 bases remaining between them. The CDR3 DNA sequence: TGTGCCAGCAGCTTAGAACATGCTTCTTCACCCCTCCACTTT. This codes for CASSLEHASSPLHF.

This clone was seen once. The rearrangement links TRBV7-8 to TRBJ2-5, with 8 positions matching TRBD2. V was pared by 5 bases and J by 3 bases, with 8 bases of the junction left unmatched. This CDR3 spans 15 amino acids. The germline CDR1 and CDR2 sequences are SGHVS and FQNEAQ. CDR3 coding DNA: TGTGCCAGCAGCCATAGACCGGGACTAGAAGAGACCCAGTACTTC. This gives the protein CASSHRPGLEETQYF.

A few counts support this clone. The chain joins TRBV28 to TRBJ2-7; TRBD1 matches at 8 bases. The CDR3 consists of 15 residues. Losses at the gene ends were 6 bases for V and 2 bases for J; bases not matched to a gene: 9. CDR1 is MDHEN and CDR2 is SYDVKM in the germline V gene. The CDR3 loop reads CASRADRGYTYEQYF. As DNA, the CDR3 is TGTGCCAGCAGAGCCGACAGGGGATATACCTACGAGCAGTACTTC.

This clone was picked up many times. The chain has TRBV9 and TRBJ2-6; 9 bases fit TRBD1. The V and J ends lost 4 bases and 0 bases, in that order; junction bases with no gene match: 8. The CDR3 has 18 residues. Germline V gives CDR1 SGDLS, CDR2 YYNGEE. The CDR3 coding sequence is TGTGCCAGCAGCACAGCGACAGGGGGTCGCTCTGGGGCCAACGTCCTGACTTTC. Protein sequence: CASSTATGGRSGANVLTF.

The V and J genes are TRBV18 and TRBJ2-5; D possibly corresponds to TRBD2 (6 bases). The CDR3 sequence is 17 residues long. CDR1 is KGHSH, CDR2 LQKENI, per germline. V was cut by 6 bases and J by 0 bases, with 20 bases left in between. CDR3 sequence: CASSPRDSDFYQETQYF. Here the CDR3 DNA reads TGTGCCAGCTCGCCCCGGGACTCAGATTTTTACCAAGAGACCCAGTACTTC.